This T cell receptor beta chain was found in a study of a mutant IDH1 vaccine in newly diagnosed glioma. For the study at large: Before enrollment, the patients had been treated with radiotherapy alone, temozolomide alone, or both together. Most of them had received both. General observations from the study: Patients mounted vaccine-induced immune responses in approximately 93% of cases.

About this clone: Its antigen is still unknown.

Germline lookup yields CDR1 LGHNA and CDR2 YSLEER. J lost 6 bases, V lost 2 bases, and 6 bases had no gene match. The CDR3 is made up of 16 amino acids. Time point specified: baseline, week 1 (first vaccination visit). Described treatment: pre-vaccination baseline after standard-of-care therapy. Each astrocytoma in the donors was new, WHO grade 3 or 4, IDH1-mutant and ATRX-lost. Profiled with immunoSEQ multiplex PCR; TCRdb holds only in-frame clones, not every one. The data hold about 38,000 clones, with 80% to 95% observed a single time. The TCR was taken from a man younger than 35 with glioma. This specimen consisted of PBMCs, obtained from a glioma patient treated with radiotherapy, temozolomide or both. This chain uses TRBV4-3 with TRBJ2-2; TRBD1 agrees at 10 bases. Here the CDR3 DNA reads TGCGCCAGCAGCCAAAACCTTGGACAGGGGGCCGGGGAGCTGTTTTTT. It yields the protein CASSQNLGQGAGELFF.